One and the same sample provided the 5 T cell receptor beta chains below, sequenced in a study of beta chain features in type 1 diabetes. Reverse transcribing all isolated RNA meant expressed TCRB transcripts were sequenced. The assay was immunoSEQ multiplex PCR, and TCRdb's table has in-frame clones only and misses some. Among under 300,000 clones listed, around a quarter were seen once. Sequencing input: central memory CD4+ T cells from blood. Receptors originate from a man younger than 45 in good health.

The chain combines TRBV18 with TRBJ2-5, with D hard to call. V lost 1 base and J lost 1, with 7 bases in between. Germline V gives CDR1 KGHSH, CDR2 LQKENI. CDR3 length: 14 residues. The CDR3 nucleotides read TGTGCCAGCTCACCACGGGCAGCCCAAGAGACCCAGTACTTC. Encoded protein: CASSPRAAQETQYF.

In the case of this clone: A much bigger clone sits one base away, suggesting this may be a read error. The chain is built from TRBV7-2 and TRBJ2-1, with TRBD1 matching 8 bases. J was trimmed by 12 bases and V by 4 bases; bases with no gene match: 14. This CDR3 has 15 amino acids. Germline CDR1 and CDR2: SGHTA and FQGNSA. CDR3 DNA sequence: TGTGCCAGCAGCTCTGGGACAGGCGTTGGGGGGAGGCAGTTCTTC. Residues: CASSSGTGVGGRQFF.

Details on this clone: A much larger clonotype is one base distant, so this may be a read error. The chain links TRBV28 to TRBJ2-7, with unresolved D. There are 11 residues in the CDR3. CDR1 and CDR2 (germline): MDHEN, SYDVKM. V lost 5 bases and J lost 2, with 4 bases in between. CDR3 loop: CASSETYEQYF. The CDR3 nucleotides are TGTGCCAGCAGTGAGACCTACGAGCAGTACTTC.

This clone occurred many times. The chain joins TRBV11-3 to TRBJ1-1; weak D call: TRBD1 (6 bases). The CDR3 has 16 residues. V was clipped by 6 bases and J by 2 bases, with 19 bases between them. In germline, CDR1 is SGHNT, CDR2 YENEEA. The CDR3 coding sequence is TGTGCCAGCAGATCCGGGGCCCGGGGGCCTAACACTGAAGCTTTCTTT. It encodes CASRSGARGPNTEAFF.

In this sample, this clone turned up once. The V gene is TRBV20-1, the J gene TRBJ2-5, with D perhaps TRBD1 or TRBD2 (5 bases each). Per germline, CDR1 DFQATT and CDR2 SNEGSKA (reference sequence). V was trimmed by 6 bases and J by 3 bases, leaving 5 bases between them. The CDR3 totals 10 residues. The CDR3 protein is CSAGEETQYF. CDR3 sequence (DNA): TGCAGTGCGGGGGAAGAGACCCAGTACTTC.